The 15 T cell receptor beta chains below all came from one sample that was sequenced in a study of cytomegalovirus exposure and HLA in healthy donors (dated by TCRdb to about 2017). Library creation used the immunoSEQ multiplex PCR assay. For the multiplex PCR, a mixture combining 60 forward primers for TCR Vbeta segments and 13 reverse primers for TCR Jbeta segments was used. What TCRdb holds here is the immuneACCESS table cut down to in-frame rearrangements. Part of the clones is not present; checked against another copy, under half of the missing clones reflect an unresolved V gene, and the others are unexplained. The table for this sample lists some 160,000 clones; around 72% of them were counted only once. The top ten clonotypes cover roughly 2.1% of the sample. The sequenced sample consisted of PBMCs. These receptor sequences come from a man in his forties in good health and CMV-seronegative.

This clone was detected only once. The V and J genes are TRBV7-2 and TRBJ1-2; weak D call: TRBD1 (6 bases). CDR3 length: 16 amino acids. CDR1 SGHTA and CDR2 FQGNSA come from the germline V gene. V dropped 4 bases and J dropped 0 bases, with 15 bases sitting between them. CDR3 protein: CASSSPGGRTNYGYTF. The CDR3 DNA reads as TGTGCCAGCAGCTCCCCGGGGGGCAGGACTAACTATGGCTACACCTTC.

The count of this clone is one. The chain links TRBV6-5 to TRBJ1-2, with a tentative D call TRBD1 (6 bases). Trimming cost V 6 bases and J 10 bases, with 21 bases left between them. Per germline, CDR1 MNHEY and CDR2 SVGAGI. The CDR3 extends over 14 amino acids. CDR3 sequence: CASSPSQGNLAYTF. CDR3 DNA sequence: TGTGCCAGCAGCCCCTCACAGGGAAATTTAGCCTACACCTTC.

This chain uses TRBV5-4 with TRBJ2-7; D possibly corresponds to TRBD1 (5 bases). V was trimmed by 5 bases and J by 3 bases, leaving 12 bases between them. The CDR3 is 13 residues long. In germline, CDR1 is SGHNT, CDR2 YYREEE (reference sequence). This CDR3 reads CASRDSWNYEQYF. Here the CDR3 DNA reads TGTGCCAGCAGAGACAGTTGGAACTACGAGCAGTACTTC.

The V and J genes are TRBV29-1 and TRBJ2-7, with 8 positions matching TRBD1. The CDR3 consists of 14 residues. V was clipped by 6 bases and J by 6 bases; unmatched bases: 13. Germline CDR1 is SQVTM and CDR2 is ANQGSEA. DNA for the CDR3: TGCAGCGTCGGCCGGACAGGGTCTTTGGGCGAGCAGTACTTC. It translates to CSVGRTGSLGEQYF.

The count of this clone is one. The genes are TRBV5-4 and TRBJ2-7; 7 bases map to TRBD1. Germline V gives CDR1 SGHNT, CDR2 YYREEE (reference sequence). V was pared by 3 bases and J by 6 bases, with 9 bases of the junction left unmatched. The CDR3 has 14 amino acids. DNA of the CDR3: TGTGCCAGCAGCTCCCCCGGACAGGCCCCCGAGCAGTACTTC. Protein: CASSSPGQAPEQYF.

The gene calls are TRBV5-1 and TRBJ2-3; D unresolved. Trimming stripped 1 base from V and 4 bases from J, with 13 bases between. CDR3 length equals 15 residues. CDR1 SGHRS and CDR2 YFSETQ come from the germline V gene. The CDR3 DNA sequence: TGCGCCAGCAGCTTGTCTAGTAGGTCCTCAGATACGCAGTATTTT. Its protein product is CASSLSSRSSDTQYF.

This clone was observed once. V gene TRBV6-6 combines with J gene TRBJ2-7; a weak D match, TRBD1 (5 bases). V was shortened by 7 bases and J by 5 bases, with 24 bases between the two germline ends. Germline CDR1 MNHNY, CDR2 SVGAGI (reference sequence). CDR3 length: 16 amino acids. CDR3: CASTFIIEQVRNEQYF. CDR3 DNA sequence: TGTGCCAGCACTTTTATCATAGAACAGGTCCGCAACGAGCAGTACTTC.

The genes are TRBV10-3 and TRBJ2-7; a possible D gene is TRBD2 (5 bases). The germline CDR1 and CDR2 sequences are ENHRY and SYGVKD. The CDR3 is made up of 15 amino acids. V was shortened by 3 bases and J by 3 bases, with 15 bases between the two germline ends. The CDR3 sequence: CAISDAGRGIYEQYF. The CDR3 DNA reads as TGTGCCATCAGTGACGCGGGTCGGGGAATCTACGAGCAGTACTTC.

This chain joins TRBV6-5 and TRBJ2-5, with TRBD1 matching over 8 bases. After removal of 4 bases from V and 3 bases from J, the junction contained 7 bases not matched to a gene. CDR1 is MNHEY and CDR2 is SVGAGI in the germline V gene. The CDR3 covers 15 residues. The CDR3 protein is CASSSWTGLEETQYF. For the CDR3, the DNA is TGTGCCAGCAGTTCCTGGACAGGGTTGGAAGAGACCCAGTACTTC.

This clone was detected only once. The V gene is TRBV30, the J gene TRBJ1-6; maybe TRBD1 (6 bases). From germline, CDR1 is GTSNPN and CDR2 SVGIG (reference sequence). Between the trimmed V and J ends, which lost 2 bases and 7 bases, there was a span of 6 bases. The CDR3 spans 12 residues. Here the CDR3 reads CAWSRGNSPLHF. The CDR3 coding sequence is TGTGCCTGGAGTAGGGGGAATTCACCCCTCCACTTT.

CDR3 sequence reads: CASSLVPRGHGNTIYF. The DNA for the CDR3 is TGTGCCAGCAGCTTAGTACCCAGGGGACATGGAAACACCATATATTTT. The chain couples TRBV7-2 to TRBJ1-3, with D possibly being TRBD1 (6 bases). Trimming took 1 base from V and 3 from J, leaving 13 bases between them. CDR3 length: 16 residues. Germline loops: CDR1 SGHTA, CDR2 FQGNSA.

The V gene is TRBV4-3, the J gene TRBJ2-7; 14 positions agree with TRBD2. CDR1 is LGHNA and CDR2 is YSLEER in the germline V gene. The CDR3 extends over 17 amino acids. V shed 1 base, J shed 1 base, and the junction held 3 bases outside the gene matches. As DNA, the CDR3 is TGCGCCAGCAGCCAAGGGACTAGCGGGAGGTTATCCTACGAGCAGTACTTC. Its translation is CASSQGTSGRLSYEQYF.

This chain joins TRBV4-1 and TRBJ2-7; D is undetermined. This CDR3 is built from 14 residues. CDR1 is MGHRA and CDR2 is YSYEKL in the germline V gene. V was shortened by 1 base and J by 0 bases, with 7 bases between the two germline ends. CDR3 coding DNA: TGCGCCAGCAGCCAAGGCGCAGGCTCCTACGAGCAGTACTTC. Protein sequence: CASSQGAGSYEQYF.

This clone has a handful of counts. V is TRBV6-1 and J is TRBJ1-4; TRBD1 is a possible D gene (6 bases). In germline, CDR1 is MNHNS, CDR2 SASEGT. There are 14 residues in the CDR3. Trimming shortened V by 6 bases and J by 6 bases, and 14 bases separated the two germline ends. The CDR3 nucleotides read TGTGCCAGCAGGGGGCCGGCAGGGGATGAAAAACTGTTTTTT. Its protein is CASRGPAGDEKLFF.

CDR3 in DNA: TGTGCCAGCAGCCTCACGCTGGGCTCGGTGGGCTACACAGATACGCAGTATTTT. Residues: CASSLTLGSVGYTDTQYF. J is TRBJ2-3 and V is TRBV7-9; D is ambiguous. The germline V gene encodes CDR1 SEHNR and CDR2 FQNEAQ (reference sequence). The CDR3 sequence is 18 residues long. V shed 5 bases and J shed 2 bases, with 23 bases lying between them.